This TCR beta chain derives from a study of T-cell reconstitution after alpha-beta-depleted transplantation in children. The V end was cut by 3 bases, the J end by 9 bases, with 24 bases between. Per the germline V gene, CDR1 is LGHNT and CDR2 is FRNRAP. The CDR3 extends over 17 amino acids. The TCRbeta library was prepared with unique molecular identifiers. Via MiXCR, TCRdb re-called the PCR reads, giving one row per CDR3 protein. The sample carries 780,000 or so distinct CDR3 sequences, roughly 15% recorded once. Findings of the study overall: Two months or so post-transplant, alpha-beta T cells reportedly derived from several hundred expanded graft clones. The origin of high day-60 TCRbeta diversity in some patients lay in surviving recipient T cells and thymic progenitors. Diversity and T-cell counts at one year after transplant derived mostly from new T cells.

To note about this clonotype: No antigen is known for it.

V gene TRBV12-5 combines with J gene TRBJ2-1, with D perhaps being TRBD1 or TRBD2 (5 bases each). Here the sequenced sample was PBMCs, mostly from graft donor cells, taken 360 days after TCRalphabeta/CD19-depleted stem cell transplant. This receptor was taken from a male patient younger than 18 who had a stem cell transplant for acute lymphoblastic leukemia, so the T cells may come from the graft donor. The CDR3, as DNA: TGTGCTAGTGGTTTTGGCTTCCAGGTTCCCTTTGGGGGTGAGCAGTTCTTC. It codes for CASGFGFQVPFGGEQFF.